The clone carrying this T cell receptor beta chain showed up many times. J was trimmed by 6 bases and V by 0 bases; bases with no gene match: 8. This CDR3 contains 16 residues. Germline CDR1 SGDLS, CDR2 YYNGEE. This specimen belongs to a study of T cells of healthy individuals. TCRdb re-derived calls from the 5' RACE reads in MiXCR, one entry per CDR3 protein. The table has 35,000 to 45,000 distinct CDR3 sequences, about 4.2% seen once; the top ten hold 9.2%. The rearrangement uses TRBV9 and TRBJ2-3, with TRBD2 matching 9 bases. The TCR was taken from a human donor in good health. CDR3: CASSVEASGVEDTQYF. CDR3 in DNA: TGTGCCAGCAGCGTAGAGGCTAGCGGGGTTGAGGATACGCAGTATTTT.